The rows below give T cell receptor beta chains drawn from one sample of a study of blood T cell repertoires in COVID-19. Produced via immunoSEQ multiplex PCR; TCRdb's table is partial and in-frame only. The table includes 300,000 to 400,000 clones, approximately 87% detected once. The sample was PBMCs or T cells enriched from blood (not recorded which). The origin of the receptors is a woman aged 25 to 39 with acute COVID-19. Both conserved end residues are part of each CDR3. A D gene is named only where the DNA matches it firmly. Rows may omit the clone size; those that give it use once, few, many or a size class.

DNA: TGTGCCAGCAGCTTAAACTATGGAGGGACTAGCGGGGGGTACTTCTCCTACAATGAGCAGTTCTTC
CDR3: CASSLNYGGTSGGYFSYNEQFF
D: TRBD2
J: TRBJ2-1
size: -
V: TRBV7-3

DNA: TGCGCCAGCAGCCTAGCTAGCGGGGGGCCTCGTTGGGAGCAGTTCTTC
CDR3: CASSLASGGPRWEQFF
D: TRBD2
J: TRBJ2-1
size: -
V: TRBV5-1

DNA: TGTGCCAGCAGCTCGTACAGAGCCTACGAGCAGTACTTC
CDR3: CASSSYRAYEQYF
D: -
J: TRBJ2-7
size: few
V: TRBV11-2

DNA: TGTGCCACTGGGACAGCTACTGAAGCTTTCTTT
CDR3: CATGTATEAFF
D: TRBD1
J: TRBJ1-1
size: -
V: TRBV24-1

DNA: TGTGCCAGCTCCTTCCGGGGTAACTATGGCTACACCTTC
CDR3: CASSFRGNYGYTF
D: -
J: TRBJ1-2
size: -
V: TRBV12-3/TRBV12-4

DNA: TGTGCCAGCAGCGCCCGGCCCGGGGGGAACTACGAGCAGTACTTC
CDR3: CASSARPGGNYEQYF
D: TRBD2
J: TRBJ2-7
size: -
V: TRBV7-7

DNA: TGTGCCACCCGGACAGGGACCACCTATGGCTACACCTTC
CDR3: CATRTGTTYGYTF
D: TRBD1
J: TRBJ1-2
size: -
V: TRBV27

DNA: TGTGCCAGCAGTTATCGGGGGTCGAACACCGGGGAGCTGTTTTTT
CDR3: CASSYRGSNTGELFF
D: -
J: TRBJ2-2
size: -
V: TRBV6-5

DNA: TGTGCCAGCAGGGGGGGACAGGCAGCTAATGAAAAACTGTTTTTT
CDR3: CASRGGQAANEKLFF
D: TRBD1
J: TRBJ1-4
size: -
V: TRBV6-5

DNA: TGTGCCAGCAGCCCCTATAACCGGGAGCTCTACGAGCAGTACTTC
CDR3: CASSPYNRELYEQYF
D: -
J: TRBJ2-7
size: -
V: TRBV7-2

DNA: TGTGCCAGCAGCCCCCAGGGGAATTCACCCCTCCACTTT
CDR3: CASSPQGNSPLHF
D: -
J: TRBJ1-6
size: -
V: TRBV3-1/TRBV3-2

DNA: TGTGCCAGTACTGGGGAGGGGAACACTGAAGCTTTCTTT
CDR3: CASTGEGNTEAFF
D: -
J: TRBJ1-1
size: -
V: TRBV6-5

DNA: TGTGCCAGCAGCATCCTGGACCAGGGGGCGGATGAGCAGTTCTTC
CDR3: CASSILDQGADEQFF
D: TRBD1
J: TRBJ2-1
size: -
V: TRBV3-1/TRBV3-2

DNA: TGCGCCAGCAGCTTCGTCCGGGACAGGGAAAACTACGAGCAGTACTTC
CDR3: CASSFVRDRENYEQYF
D: TRBD1
J: TRBJ2-7
size: -
V: TRBV5-1

DNA: TGTGCCAGCAGCTCCTCCCCCGGGACACCACAACAGGACAATGAGCAGTTCTTC
CDR3: CASSSSPGTPQQDNEQFF
D: -
J: TRBJ2-1
size: -
V: TRBV13

DNA: TGTGCCAGCAGCCCCGCGCCCCGGGGACTAGCGGGATTGTGGGTCTTCACAGATACGCAGTATTTT
CDR3: CASSPAPRGLAGLWVFTDTQYF
D: -
J: TRBJ2-3
size: -
V: TRBV21-1

DNA: TGTGCCAGCTCACCACCTCGAGGGAATACCCTCCACTTT
CDR3: CASSPPRGNTLHF
D: -
J: TRBJ1-6
size: -
V: TRBV18

DNA: TGCGCCAGCAGCCCGATCGGACGGGACAACTCTGGAAACACCATATATTTT
CDR3: CASSPIGRDNSGNTIYF
D: -
J: TRBJ1-3
size: -
V: TRBV5-1

DNA: TGTGCCAGCTCCCGGGACAGGGGCTACGAGCAGTACTTC
CDR3: CASSRDRGYEQYF
D: TRBD1
J: TRBJ2-7
size: -
V: TRBV11-1

DNA: TGTGCCAGCGGAAGGGACAGGGACTCCGAGCAGTACTTC
CDR3: CASGRDRDSEQYF
D: TRBD1
J: TRBJ2-7
size: -
V: TRBV6-5

DNA: TGTGCCAGCAGCTCCGTGGACAGGGATCAGGACGGCTACACCTTC
CDR3: CASSSVDRDQDGYTF
D: TRBD1
J: TRBJ1-2
size: once
V: TRBV5-6

DNA: TGTGCCACCAGCAAAGGGACAGGGCTCAGGGGTAATTCACCCCTCCACTTT
CDR3: CATSKGTGLRGNSPLHF
D: TRBD1
J: TRBJ1-6
size: -
V: TRBV15

DNA: TGTGCCAGCAGTTTAGAGGGGGCTTATGAGCAGTTCTTC
CDR3: CASSLEGAYEQFF
D: TRBD1
J: TRBJ2-1
size: once
V: TRBV12-3/TRBV12-4

DNA: TGCGCCAGCAGCCCCGAGCCAGGGGGCGGCAAAAACATTCAGTACTTC
CDR3: CASSPEPGGGKNIQYF
D: TRBD1
J: TRBJ2-4
size: -
V: TRBV5-1

DNA: TGTGCCAGTAGTATAGGCGGGAAGAATGAAAAACTGTTTTTT
CDR3: CASSIGGKNEKLFF
D: -
J: TRBJ1-4
size: -
V: TRBV19

DNA: TGTGCCAGCAGTACAAGGACAGGGAGTAACGAGCAGTACTTC
CDR3: CASSTRTGSNEQYF
D: TRBD1
J: TRBJ2-7
size: -
V: TRBV6-2/TRBV6-3

DNA: TGTGCCAGTGGCACAGGGGGCGCGGGCACTGAAGCTTTCTTT
CDR3: CASGTGGAGTEAFF
D: TRBD1
J: TRBJ1-1
size: once
V: TRBV6-5

DNA: TGCGCCAGCAGCCAAGATCTTGCGTTCGGACAGCTTAATTCACCCCTCCACTTT
CDR3: CASSQDLAFGQLNSPLHF
D: -
J: TRBJ1-6
size: -
V: TRBV4-1

DNA: TGCGCCAGCAGCTCGACAGGGTCCTACGAGCAGTACTTC
CDR3: CASSSTGSYEQYF
D: TRBD1
J: TRBJ2-7
size: -
V: TRBV5-1

DNA: TGTGCCAGCAGCGTAGGGGGACAGGGTGCCAATGAGCAGTTCTTC
CDR3: CASSVGGQGANEQFF
D: TRBD1
J: TRBJ2-1
size: once
V: TRBV9

DNA: TGTGCCAGCAGCCCCACAGGGGGCACTAATGAAAAACTGTTTTTT
CDR3: CASSPTGGTNEKLFF
D: TRBD1
J: TRBJ1-4
size: -
V: TRBV7-3

DNA: TGTGCCACCAGTGACCCGACAGGGACAGATACGCAGTATTTT
CDR3: CATSDPTGTDTQYF
D: TRBD1
J: TRBJ2-3
size: -
V: TRBV24-1

DNA: TGTGCTAGTGGGATTCAGGGTGTGACTACGCAGTATTTT
CDR3: CASGIQGVTTQYF
D: -
J: TRBJ2-3
size: -
V: TRBV12-5

DNA: TGTGCCAGCAGTCCCAGGGGAAGCAATCAGCCCCAGCATTTT
CDR3: CASSPRGSNQPQHF
D: -
J: TRBJ1-5
size: -
V: TRBV27

DNA: TGTGCCAGCACCCCACGCCGGGCAGATACGCAGTATTTT
CDR3: CASTPRRADTQYF
D: -
J: TRBJ2-3
size: -
V: TRBV6-6